This entry lists 17 T cell receptor beta chains sequenced from one sample in a study of Ad26.COV2.S vaccination and SARS-CoV-2 variants (dated by TCRdb to about 2021). Read against the paper, the sample's time point label means: individuals recovered from natural SARS-CoV-2 infection. Library preparation employed the immunoSEQ multiplex PCR assay. TCRdb re-hosts the immuneACCESS table, in-frame sequences only. Its copies lack some clones; in the studies checked, an unresolved V gene accounts for under half of them, and the cause for the rest is not known. This sample lists roughly 92,000 clones; approximately 86% were detected once. About 15% of the sample is held by the ten biggest clonotypes. The material sequenced was peripheral blood, taken after recovery from COVID-19. Every receptor here comes from a human donor who had recovered from COVID-19.

This chain joins TRBV5-1 and TRBJ2-3; the D is unclear. The ends were cut back, 4 bases at V and 2 bases at J, with 14 bases in the middle. The CDR3 totals 15 residues. The germline CDR1 and CDR2 sequences are SGHRS and YFSETQ. The DNA for the CDR3 is TGCGCCAGCAGCCGACTGGGCGAGGTCACAGATACGCAGTATTTT. This codes for CASSRLGEVTDTQYF.

The table lists this clone with a count of one. This chain connects TRBV4-2 to TRBJ2-1, with 12 bases that match TRBD2. CDR1 is LGHNA, CDR2 YNFKEQ, per germline. Trimming cost V 1 base and J 8 bases; bases outside gene matches: 6. This CDR3 is 16 amino acids long. The CDR3 reads CASSQAPSGRDDEQFF. CDR3 bases: TGTGCCAGCAGCCAAGCCCCTAGCGGGAGGGACGATGAGCAGTTCTTC.

The J gene is TRBJ2-1, the V gene TRBV7-2; D is undetermined. Between the trimmed V and J ends, which lost 5 bases and 3 bases, there was a span of 14 bases. Germline-derived CDR1 and CDR2 are SGHTA and FQGNSA. The CDR3 length is 15 residues. CDR3 DNA sequence: TGTGCCAGCAGCCTGTTAGCCGCTCACTACAATGAGCAGTTCTTC. Translated, it gives CASSLLAAHYNEQFF.

The gene calls are TRBV10-1 and TRBJ2-7; tentatively, D is TRBD1 or TRBD2 (6 bases each). This CDR3 is 15 amino acids long. Trimming left V 4 bases short and J 3 bases short, with 16 bases between. Germline values: CDR1 WNHNN, CDR2 SYGVQD (reference sequence). CDR3 region: CASSVRKEGGYEQYF. DNA of the CDR3: TGCGCCAGCAGTGTAAGAAAGGAGGGGGGCTACGAGCAGTACTTC.

The chain employs TRBV4-1 and TRBJ1-5, with 8 bases fitting TRBD1. Germline trimming cut 7 bases from V and 5 bases from J; bases unmatched to any gene: 13. Germline V gives CDR1 MGHRA, CDR2 YSYEKL. The CDR3 has 16 amino acids. CDR3 coding DNA: TGCGCCAGCACCCCCAGGGCAGGGGGCTTTGATCAGCCCCAGCATTTT. This translates into CASTPRAGGFDQPQHF.

The chain employs TRBV28 and TRBJ2-5; perhaps TRBD1 as D (6 bases). Trimming shortened V by 5 bases and J by 2 bases, and 24 bases separated the two germline ends. The CDR3 totals 18 residues. The germline V gene encodes CDR1 MDHEN and CDR2 SYDVKM. The DNA of the CDR3 is TGTGCCAGCAGTGGGCTTCACGAACAGGGAATGGGACAAGAGACCCAGTACTTC. Translation gives CASSGLHEQGMGQETQYF.

V gene TRBV13 combines with J gene TRBJ1-1; a possible D gene is TRBD1 (5 bases). The length of the CDR3 is 14 residues. Germline values: CDR1 PRHDT, CDR2 FYEKMQ (reference sequence). V shed 5 bases and J shed 6 bases, with 16 bases lying between them. Here the CDR3 DNA reads TGTGCCAGCAGCCCTCGGGGCCTTGGCCCTGAAGCTTTCTTT. Translated: CASSPRGLGPEAFF.

The chain employs TRBV18 and TRBJ2-2, with 7 bases matching TRBD1. V was clipped by 3 bases and J by 0 bases; unmatched bases: 7. The CDR3 totals 17 residues. Germline CDR1 reads KGHSH; CDR2 reads LQKENI. In DNA, the CDR3 is TGTGCCAGCTCACCCAAACAGGGGAGTGCGAACACCGGGGAGCTGTTTTTT. Translating gives CASSPKQGSANTGELFF.

This chain links TRBV2 with TRBJ2-1; the match to TRBD2 covers 7 bases. V lost 8 bases to trimming and J lost 3 bases; unmatched junction nucleotides: 10. The CDR3 loop spans 15 amino acids. Germline-derived CDR1 and CDR2 are SNHLY and FYNNEI. The CDR3 region is CASRVEAGSYNEQFF. As DNA, the CDR3 is TGTGCCAGCCGGGTCGAAGCGGGAAGCTACAATGAGCAGTTCTTC.

The chain has TRBV7-2 and TRBJ2-3; 7 nucleotides line up with TRBD2. Germline assignment: CDR1 SGHTA and CDR2 FQGNSA. V lost 7 bases and J lost 6; bases outside the gene matches: 10. There are 14 residues in the CDR3. CDR3 in amino acids: CASTPSGSIDTQYF. In DNA, the CDR3 is TGTGCCAGCACCCCTAGCGGATCGATTGATACGCAGTATTTT.

The chain couples TRBV14 to TRBJ2-1; 8 bases are a match to TRBD2. The CDR3 is 15 amino acids. Germline CDR1 and CDR2: SGHDN and FVKESK. V shed 4 bases and J 3 bases; nucleotides not matched to a gene: 5. The CDR3 reads CASSPGRAFYNEQFF. In DNA form, the CDR3 reads TGTGCCAGCAGCCCCGGGAGGGCCTTCTACAATGAGCAGTTCTTC.

V and J are TRBV5-8 and TRBJ2-5; D gene ambiguous. V dropped 0 bases and J dropped 5 bases, with 8 bases sitting between them. The CDR3 extends over 13 amino acids. The germline gives CDR1 SGHTS, CDR2 YDEGEE. CDR3 amino acids: CASSLVLGETQYF. In DNA, the CDR3 is TGTGCCAGCAGCTTGGTTCTGGGGGAGACCCAGTACTTC.

V usage is TRBV29-1 and J usage is TRBJ2-1; D is perhaps TRBD1 (5 bases). The CDR3 is 13 amino acids. CDR1 is SQVTM and CDR2 is ANQGSEA in the germline V gene. Trimming removed 3 bases at V and 6 bases at J, with 12 bases between. The CDR3 coding sequence is TGCAGCGTTGACGCAGGGCCCGGCAATGAGCAGTTCTTC. Its protein is CSVDAGPGNEQFF.

The V call is TRBV5-1, the J call TRBJ2-2; D uncertain. Trimming pared 0 bases from V and 0 bases from J, leaving 6 bases between. Germline V gene sequence: CDR1 SGHRS, CDR2 YFSETQ. This CDR3 has 15 residues. The CDR3 is CASSLEVSNTGELFF. The CDR3 bases are TGCGCCAGCAGCTTGGAAGTGTCGAACACCGGGGAGCTGTTTTTT.

The V and J genes are TRBV5-6 and TRBJ2-3, with 11 bases fitting TRBD2. The V gene end was trimmed by 2 bases and the J gene end by 3 bases; junction bases not matched to a gene: 8. The CDR3 has 17 amino acids. The V gene's germline CDR1 is SGHDT and CDR2 YYEEEE. The CDR3 region has the DNA TGTGCCAGCAGCTTACCCCCTAGCGGGAGGATAACAGATACGCAGTATTTT. Translating it yields CASSLPPSGRITDTQYF.

The chain recombines TRBV4-2 with TRBJ2-7; 11 nucleotides line up with TRBD1. V was pared by 3 bases and J by 3 bases, with 7 bases of the junction left unmatched. The CDR3 is made up of 16 amino acids. Germline CDR1 and CDR2: LGHNA and YNFKEQ. CDR3 coding DNA: TGTGCCAGCAGCCACCACCCGGGACAGGGGGACTACGAGCAGTACTTC. This gives the protein CASSHHPGQGDYEQYF.

CDR3 sequence reads: CASSLRGASSYEQYF. In DNA, the CDR3 is TGTGCCAGCAGTTTGAGGGGGGCGAGCTCCTACGAGCAGTACTTC. The chain joins TRBV27 to TRBJ2-7, with D tentatively TRBD1 or TRBD2 (6 bases each). The germline V gene has CDR1 MNHEY and CDR2 SMNVEV (reference sequence). The CDR3 totals 15 residues. Trimming removed 3 bases from V and 0 bases from J, with 12 bases in between.